The 26 T cell receptor beta chains in this list originate from one sample, sequenced in a study of blood T cell repertoires in COVID-19. Using immunoSEQ multiplex PCR, the repertoire was profiled, and TCRdb retains in-frame clones only, with some absent. Here the sample spans around 300,000 clones, around 89% being singletons. The sequencing sample was made of peripheral blood. Every receptor here comes from a woman aged 40 to 50 with COVID-19, enrolled during active disease.

A remark on this clone: The same CDR3 is also encoded by other DNA sequences in this sample. The genes are TRBV4-3 and TRBJ1-2; a possible D gene is TRBD1 (6 bases). The CDR3 has 14 amino acids. Trimming removed 1 base from V and 8 bases from J, with 14 bases in between. Per germline, CDR1 LGHNA and CDR2 YSLEER. The CDR3 DNA follows: TGCGCCAGCAGCCAAGCTGGGAGGGGGTACGGCTACACCTTC. Protein: CASSQAGRGYGYTF.

The chain is built from TRBV28 and TRBJ2-5, with 10 nucleotides matching TRBD1. The CDR3 totals 13 residues. V was pared by 6 bases and J by 5 bases, with 3 bases of the junction left unmatched. In germline, CDR1 is MDHEN, CDR2 SYDVKM. The CDR3 sequence is CASRGTGVETQYF. The CDR3 DNA reads TGTGCCAGCAGGGGGACAGGGGTTGAGACCCAGTACTTC.

The V and J genes are TRBV29-1 and TRBJ1-1, with TRBD1 matching 9 bases. Trimming removed 7 bases from V and 7 bases from J; junction bases left unmatched: 13. Per the germline V gene, CDR1 is SQVTM and CDR2 is ANQGSEA. This CDR3 region has 14 residues. CDR3 sequence: CSAPPGTGYGEAFF. The CDR3 bases are TGCAGCGCACCCCCCGGGACAGGGTACGGTGAAGCTTTCTTT.

V and J are TRBV13 and TRBJ2-7, with D perhaps TRBD2 (5 bases). The CDR3 runs to 12 residues. Trimming took 2 bases from V and 3 from J, leaving 5 bases between them. The V gene's germline CDR1 is PRHDT and CDR2 FYEKMQ (reference sequence). Here the CDR3 reads CASSLSGYEQYF. The CDR3 bases are TGTGCCAGCAGCTTAAGCGGCTACGAGCAGTACTTC.

This sequence joins TRBV19 and TRBJ1-6, with D perhaps TRBD1 (6 bases). Between the trimmed V and J ends, which lost 7 bases and 9 bases, there was a span of 13 bases. This CDR3 spans 13 amino acids. Germline-derived CDR1 and CDR2 are LNHDA and SQIVND (reference sequence). DNA for the CDR3: TGTGCCAGTAAGGGGGAATGGCGTTCACCCCTCCACTTT. Translated: CASKGEWRSPLHF.

This chain connects TRBV18 to TRBJ2-5; D perhaps matches TRBD2 (6 bases). This CDR3 region has 12 residues. Per the germline V gene, CDR1 is KGHSH and CDR2 is LQKENI. Deletions cut 7 bases from V and 0 bases from J, with 6 bases between. The CDR3 here is CASWTNQETQYF. DNA for the CDR3: TGTGCCAGCTGGACTAACCAAGAGACCCAGTACTTC.

The chain uses TRBV5-4 and TRBJ2-1; TRBD2 aligns across 11 bases. The CDR3 loop spans 17 amino acids. Germline values: CDR1 SGHNT, CDR2 YYREEE (reference sequence). Trimming at V came to 0 bases and at J to 2 bases, leaving 4 bases not matched to a gene. CDR3 in DNA: TGTGCCAGCAGCTTGGGCACTAGCGGGGGCGCCTACAATGAGCAGTTCTTC. Protein sequence: CASSLGTSGGAYNEQFF.

The J gene is TRBJ1-5, the V gene TRBV6-2 or TRBV6-3, with D maybe TRBD1 (5 bases). Per the germline V gene, CDR1 is MNHEY and CDR2 is SVGEGT. The V end lost 5 bases, the J end lost 2 bases, and 13 bases lay between the germline ends. The CDR3 has 15 residues. The CDR3 sequence: CASSREWGGNQPQHF. The DNA for the CDR3 is TGTGCCAGCAGTAGGGAGTGGGGGGGCAATCAGCCCCAGCATTTT.

The rearrangement uses TRBV6-4 and TRBJ2-3, with 8 positions matching TRBD2. The CDR3 covers 15 residues. Germline CDR1 and CDR2: MRHNA and SNTAGT. After removal of 2 bases from V and 6 bases from J, the junction contained 7 bases not matched to a gene. CDR3 sequence reads: CASSDVGGAGDTQYF. The CDR3 region has the DNA TGTGCCAGCAGTGACGTCGGGGGGGCCGGGGATACGCAGTATTTT.

The V gene is TRBV5-1, the J gene TRBJ1-2; 7 bases fit TRBD1. V shed 3 bases and J 6 bases; nucleotides not matched to a gene: 8. The CDR3 has 14 residues. Germline V CDR1 and CDR2: SGHRS, YFSETQ. CDR3 bases: TGCGCCAGCAGCTACACAGGGGTTGGGAATGGCTACACCTTC. Its translation is CASSYTGVGNGYTF.

The chain is built from TRBV4-3 and TRBJ2-1, with 13 bases aligning to TRBD2. Losses at the gene ends were 4 bases for V and 1 base for J; bases not matched to a gene: 4. The V gene's germline CDR1 is LGHNA and CDR2 YSLEER. There are 17 residues in the CDR3. The CDR3 nucleotides are TGCGCCAGCAGCCCCGGGACTAGCGGGATTTCCTACAATGAGCAGTTCTTC. Translating gives CASSPGTSGISYNEQFF.

The rearrangement uses TRBV7-9 and TRBJ2-2, with 13 bases aligning to TRBD2. The CDR3 runs to 18 residues. Losses at the gene ends were 5 bases for V and 1 base for J; bases not matched to a gene: 7. Germline V lookup: CDR1 SEHNR, CDR2 FQNEAQ (reference sequence). CDR3 sequence: CASSPMGLAGMNTGELFF. Here the CDR3 DNA reads TGTGCCAGCAGCCCAATGGGACTAGCGGGGATGAACACCGGGGAGCTGTTTTTT.

V is TRBV30 and J is TRBJ1-3, with D hard to call. This CDR3 is 15 amino acids long. V lost 3 bases, J lost 0 bases, and 12 bases lay in between. Germline CDR1 and CDR2: GTSNPN and SVGIG (reference sequence). This CDR3 reads CAWRKPPGSGNTIYF. As DNA, the CDR3 is TGTGCCTGGAGGAAACCCCCAGGCTCTGGAAACACCATATATTTT. The entire variable domain, with the rest obtained from reference TRBV30 and TRBJ1-3, is as follows: SQTIHQWPATLVQPVGSPLSLECTVEGTSNPNLYWYRQAAGRGLQLLFYSVGIGQISSEVPQNLSASRPQDRQFILSSKKLLLSDSGFYLCAWRKPPGSGNTIYFGEGSWLTVV.

This chain links TRBV6-4 with TRBJ2-1; D is perhaps TRBD2 (6 bases). Trimming took 3 bases from V and 3 from J, leaving 15 bases between them. Per germline, CDR1 MRHNA and CDR2 SNTAGT. The CDR3 is made up of 16 amino acids. CDR3 nucleotide sequence: TGTGCCAGCAGTGAAACAATCGGGAGAGGCTACAATGAGCAGTTCTTC. This gives the protein CASSETIGRGYNEQFF.

The genes are TRBV28 and TRBJ2-7, with 11 positions matching TRBD2. Germline V lookup: CDR1 MDHEN, CDR2 SYDVKM. Losses at the gene ends were 6 bases for V and 7 bases for J; bases not matched to a gene: 8. The CDR3 runs 14 residues. CDR3: CASRTSGSGREQYF. CDR3 bases: TGTGCCAGCAGAACTAGCGGGAGCGGTCGGGAGCAGTACTTC.

In its sample, this clone was seen once. The chain employs TRBV5-1 and TRBJ1-3, with D unclear. The CDR3 contains 14 residues. Trimming shortened V by 0 bases and J by 0 bases, and 4 bases separated the two germline ends. CDR1 SGHRS and CDR2 YFSETQ come from the germline V gene. CDR3 sequence: CASSLANSGNTIYF. CDR3 DNA: TGCGCCAGCAGCTTGGCCAACTCTGGAAACACCATATATTTT.

This chain links TRBV6-1 with TRBJ1-2, with 7 positions matching TRBD1. The CDR3 runs 15 residues. Per the germline V gene, CDR1 is MNHNS and CDR2 is SASEGT. The V segment lost 3 bases and the J segment 0 bases; nucleotides outside the gene matches: 4. As DNA, the CDR3 is TGTGCCAGCAGTGAGACAGGGTGGGCTAACTATGGCTACACCTTC. Protein: CASSETGWANYGYTF.

V gene TRBV30 combines with J gene TRBJ2-5; 7 nucleotides line up with TRBD2. After removal of 0 bases from V and 4 bases from J, the junction contained 5 bases not matched to a gene. In germline, CDR1 is GTSNPN, CDR2 SVGIG (reference sequence). The CDR3 length is 14 residues. CDR3: CAWSVTSVAETQYF. CDR3 nucleotides: TGTGCCTGGAGTGTAACTAGCGTGGCAGAGACCCAGTACTTC. Combining the CDR3 with reference TRBV30 and TRBJ2-5 gives the whole variable domain SQTIHQWPATLVQPVGSPLSLECTVEGTSNPNLYWYRQAAGRGLQLLFYSVGIGQISSEVPQNLSASRPQDRQFILSSKKLLLSDSGFYLCAWSVTSVAETQYFGPGTRLLVL.

The chain joins TRBV7-9 to TRBJ1-2; 8 nucleotides line up with TRBD1. CDR1 and CDR2 from the germline V gene are SEHNR and FQNEAQ (reference sequence). This CDR3 is built from 15 residues. V dropped 1 base and J dropped 8; count of bases not matched to a gene: 9. The CDR3 DNA sequence: TGTGCCAGCAGCTTAGTCAGGGGGCCATTGGAAGGCTACACCTTC. Its translation is CASSLVRGPLEGYTF. The full variable domain, in which reference TRBV7-9 and TRBJ1-2 provide the parts outside the CDR3, is DTGVSQNPRHKITKRGQNVTFRCDPISEHNRLYWYRQTLGQGPEFLTYFQNEAQLEKSRLLSDRFSAERPKGSFSTLEIQRTEQGDSAMYLCASSLVRGPLEGYTFGSGTRLTVV.

This chain uses TRBV20-1 with TRBJ2-5, with a possible D match to TRBD2 (5 bases). Trimming removed 3 bases from V and 5 bases from J, with 10 bases in between. The CDR3 runs to 12 residues. Germline CDR1 reads DFQATT; CDR2 reads SNEGSKA (reference sequence). The CDR3: CSASLPGETQYF. CDR3 nucleotide sequence: TGCAGTGCTAGTTTGCCGGGGGAGACCCAGTACTTC.

The rearrangement links TRBV29-1 to TRBJ2-5; D gene uncertain. The length of the CDR3 is 11 residues. V dropped 0 bases and J dropped 5 bases, with 4 bases sitting between them. Germline-derived CDR1 and CDR2 are SQVTM and ANQGSEA. For the CDR3, the DNA is TGCAGCGTTGAAGACGGGGAGACCCAGTACTTC. Amino acid sequence: CSVEDGETQYF.

This rearrangement joins TRBV11-2 to TRBJ1-3, with no clear D. The CDR3 has 15 amino acids. V lost 4 bases and J lost 4, with 14 bases in between. Looked up from germline, CDR1 is SGHAT and CDR2 is FQNNGV. CDR3 region: CASSSFDFGGNTIYF. The CDR3 bases are TGTGCCAGCAGCTCCTTCGACTTTGGAGGAAACACCATATATTTT. The full variable domain, with the rest looked up from reference TRBV11-2 and TRBJ1-3, is EAGVAQSPRYKIIEKRQSVAFWCNPISGHATLYWYQQILGQGPKLLIQFQNNGVVDDSQLPKDRFSAERLKGVDSTLKIQPAKLEDSAVYLCASSSFDFGGNTIYFGEGSWLTVV.

This clone is a singleton in its sample. This chain connects TRBV7-3 to TRBJ2-3, with D possibly being TRBD1 (6 bases). The germline V gene has CDR1 SGHTA and CDR2 FQGTGA. This CDR3 has 16 amino acids. Trimming left V 6 bases short and J 2 bases short, with 18 bases between. The CDR3 sequence is CASSQGVDRTTDTQYF. The CDR3 region has the DNA TGTGCCAGCAGTCAAGGGGTAGACAGGACCACAGATACGCAGTATTTT. The whole variable domain, remainder taken from reference TRBV7-3 and TRBJ2-3, is GAGVSQTPSNKVTEKGKYVELRCDPISGHTALYWYRQSLGQGPEFLIYFQGTGAADDSGLPNDRFFAVRPEGSVSTLKIQRTERGDSAVYLCASSQGVDRTTDTQYFGPGTRLTVL.

This clone was observed a single time. This CDR3 is CSAGDRGLNTIYF. Here the CDR3 DNA reads TGCAGCGCCGGGGACAGGGGGTTGAACACCATATATTTT. The J gene is TRBJ1-3, the V gene TRBV29-1; 11 bases agree with TRBD1. The junction had 6 bases not matched to a gene; V was cut back by 7 bases and J by 7 bases. This CDR3 has 13 residues. The germline gives CDR1 SQVTM, CDR2 ANQGSEA. The full variable domain, its missing parts supplied by reference TRBV29-1 and TRBJ1-3, is SAVISQKPSRDICQRGTSLTIQCQVDSQVTMMFWYRQQPGQSLTLIATANQGSEATYESGFVIDKFPISRPNLTFSTLTVSNMSPEDSSIYLCSAGDRGLNTIYFGEGSWLTVV.

The chain uses TRBV7-2 and TRBJ2-7, with TRBD2 as a possible D gene (6 bases). With 5 bases removed from V and 6 bases from J, the gap between germline ends came to 20 bases. Germline-derived CDR1 and CDR2 are SGHTA and FQGNSA. The CDR3 totals 15 residues. The CDR3 nucleotides read TGTGCCAGCAGCCAACCGGGACTTCCACTTGGCGAGCAGTACTTC. It translates to CASSQPGLPLGEQYF.

The chain couples TRBV30 to TRBJ1-3, with 7 bases fitting TRBD1. The germline V gene has CDR1 GTSNPN and CDR2 SVGIG (reference sequence). This CDR3 has 15 residues. Trimming removed 3 bases from V and 3 bases from J; junction bases left unmatched: 8. In DNA form, the CDR3 reads TGTGCCTGGAGCGGTGACAGGGAAAATGGAAACACCATATATTTT. Its translation: CAWSGDRENGNTIYF.